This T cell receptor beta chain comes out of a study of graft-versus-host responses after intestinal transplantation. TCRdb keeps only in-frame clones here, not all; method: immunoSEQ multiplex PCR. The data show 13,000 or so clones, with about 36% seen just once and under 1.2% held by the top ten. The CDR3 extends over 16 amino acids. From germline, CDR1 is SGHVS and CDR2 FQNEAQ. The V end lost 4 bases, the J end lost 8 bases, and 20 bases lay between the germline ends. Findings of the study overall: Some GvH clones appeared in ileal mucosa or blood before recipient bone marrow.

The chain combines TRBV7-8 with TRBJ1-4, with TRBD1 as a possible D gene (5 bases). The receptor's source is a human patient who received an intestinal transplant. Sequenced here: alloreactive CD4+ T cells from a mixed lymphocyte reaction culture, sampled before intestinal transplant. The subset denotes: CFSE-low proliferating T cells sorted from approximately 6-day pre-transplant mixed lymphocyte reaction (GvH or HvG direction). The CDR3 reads CASSSGVEGSWEKLFF. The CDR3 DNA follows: TGTGCCAGCAGCTCCGGGGTGGAGGGGAGTTGGGAAAAACTGTTTTTT.